This TCR beta chain was documented in a study of blood T cells in healthy people across ages. V lost 1 base and J lost 5; bases outside the gene matches: 19. This CDR3 comprises 19 residues. The germline V gene encodes CDR1 SEHNR and CDR2 FQNEAQ (reference sequence). This clonotype has more than one count but fewer than ten. Primers used in a second PCR of about 7 to 12 cycles were a sample-barcoded 5' primer and a J-beta primer mix. Via MiXCR, TCRdb re-called the 5' RACE reads, giving one row per CDR3 protein. The sample has fewer than 950,000 distinct CDR3 sequences; around 34% are singletons. V gene TRBV7-9 combines with J gene TRBJ2-5, with 7 bases lining up with TRBD1. The origin of this receptor is a young man in good health. The sample comprised blood. The DNA of the CDR3 is TGTGCCAGCAGCTTAGGGACAGGCCACGGAACGGGGTCCGGCGAGACCCAGTACTTC. It is translated as CASSLGTGHGTGSGETQYF.